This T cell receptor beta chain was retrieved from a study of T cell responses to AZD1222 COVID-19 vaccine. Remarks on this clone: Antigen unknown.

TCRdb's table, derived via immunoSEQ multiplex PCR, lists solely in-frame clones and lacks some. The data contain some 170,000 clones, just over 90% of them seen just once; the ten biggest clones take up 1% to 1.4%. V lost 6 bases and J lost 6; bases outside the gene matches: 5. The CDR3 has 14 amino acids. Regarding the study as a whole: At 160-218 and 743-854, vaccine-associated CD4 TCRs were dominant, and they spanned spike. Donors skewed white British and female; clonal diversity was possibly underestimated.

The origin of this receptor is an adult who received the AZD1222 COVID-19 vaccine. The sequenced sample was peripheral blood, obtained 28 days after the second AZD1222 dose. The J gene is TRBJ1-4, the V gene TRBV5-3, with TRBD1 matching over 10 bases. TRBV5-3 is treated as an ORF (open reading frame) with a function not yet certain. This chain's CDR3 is CARTGQGNHEKLFF. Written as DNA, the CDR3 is TGTGCCAGAACGGGACAGGGGAATCATGAAAAACTGTTTTTT.